These 16 T cell receptor beta chains came from one sample sequenced in a study of blood T cell repertoires in COVID-19. Produced via immunoSEQ multiplex PCR; TCRdb's table is partial and in-frame only. Of about 110,000 clones listed, roughly two thirds are singletons. The source material was peripheral blood. These receptors came from a human donor with acute or convalescent COVID-19. The donor label of this sample is uncertain.

The V and J genes are TRBV27 and TRBJ2-3, with TRBD2 identical over 13 bases. V gave up 5 bases and J gave up 15 bases; unmatched junction bases: 8. The V gene's germline CDR1 is MNHEY and CDR2 SMNVEV (reference sequence). The CDR3 has 13 residues. DNA for the CDR3: TGTGCCAGCAGTGGCACCGGGACTAGCGGGGTCTATTTT. It is translated as CASSGTGTSGVYF.

The chain carries TRBV5-6 and TRBJ2-3; the D is unclear. Trimming cost V 1 base and J 4 bases, with 16 bases left between them. Germline V gene data show CDR1 as SGHDT and CDR2 as YYEEEE. The CDR3 consists of 16 residues. The CDR3 loop reads CASSLMEQLQPDTQYF. The CDR3 nucleotides read TGTGCCAGCAGCTTGATGGAACAGCTCCAACCAGATACGCAGTATTTT. Complete variable domain (other parts from reference TRBV5-6 and TRBJ2-3): DAGVTQSPTHLIKTRGQQVTLRCSPKSGHDTVSWYQQALGQGPQFIFQYYEEEERQRGNFPDRFSGHQFPNYSSELNVNALLLGDSALYLCASSLMEQLQPDTQYFGPGTRLTVL.

The rearrangement links TRBV5-1 to TRBJ2-3; D not certain. Per the germline V gene, CDR1 is SGHRS and CDR2 is YFSETQ. The V and J ends lost 0 bases and 1 base respectively, with 12 bases between them. This CDR3 has 16 residues. The CDR3 here is CASSLGLFRRTDTQYF. DNA of the CDR3: TGCGCCAGCAGCTTGGGGCTCTTCCGTCGCACAGATACGCAGTATTTT.

The chain couples TRBV4-1 to TRBJ1-1; tentative D call: TRBD1 (6 bases). V was shortened by 4 bases and J by 0 bases, with 12 bases between the two germline ends. Germline CDR1 is MGHRA and CDR2 is YSYEKL. The CDR3 length is 15 residues. The DNA of the CDR3 is TGCGCCAGCAGCCCCTGGGACATCTTGAACACTGAAGCTTTCTTT. Translation: CASSPWDILNTEAFF.

This chain connects TRBV5-5 to TRBJ1-5; no definite D call. CDR1 is SGHKS, CDR2 YYEKEE, per germline (reference sequence). V was shortened by 1 base and J by 4 bases, with 9 bases between the two germline ends. The CDR3 has 14 amino acids. CDR3 sequence reads: CASSLRPGNQPQHF. CDR3 nucleotide sequence: TGTGCCAGCAGCTTGAGGCCAGGTAATCAGCCCCAGCATTTT. The variable domain in full, completed from reference TRBV5-5 and TRBJ1-5, reads DAGVTQSPTHLIKTRGQQVTLRCSPISGHKSVSWYQQVLGQGPQFIFQYYEKEERGRGNFPDRFSARQFPNYSSELNVNALLLGDSALYLCASSLRPGNQPQHFGDGTRLSIL.

In its sample, this clone was seen a few times. V usage is TRBV9 and J usage is TRBJ2-2; D might be TRBD1 (5 bases). CDR3 length equals 17 residues. Trimming cost V 4 bases and J 6 bases, with 22 bases left between them. In germline, CDR1 is SGDLS, CDR2 YYNGEE. The DNA for the CDR3 is TGTGCCAGCAGCCCCGACAGTCGGGTCGTGCGGCCCGGGGAGCTGTTTTTT. Translated, it gives CASSPDSRVVRPGELFF.

Remarks on this clone: At one end, the junction sequence differs from germline, possibly due to a read error. This specimen includes other DNA sequences encoding the same CDR3. The chain is built from TRBV6-5 and TRBJ2-6; D may be TRBD2 (6 bases). Germline V gene sequence: CDR1 MNHEY, CDR2 SVGAGI. The CDR3 contains 14 residues. The CDR3 sequence is CASNGGTGANVLTF. CDR3 coding DNA: TGTGCTAGCAATGGGGGGACGGGGGCCAACGTCCTGACTTTC.

J is TRBJ2-7 and V is TRBV20-1; 9 nucleotides line up with TRBD1. This CDR3 comprises 11 residues. V lost 6 bases and J lost 6; bases outside the gene matches: 3. Per germline, CDR1 DFQATT and CDR2 SNEGSKA (reference sequence). The CDR3 DNA sequence: TGCAGTGCGGGACAGGGCACCGAGCAGTACGTC. Protein: CSAGQGTEQYV.

This clone was picked up one time. V gene TRBV28 combines with J gene TRBJ1-1; D gene unclear. This CDR3 comprises 14 residues. Germline V gene lookup returns CDR1 MDHEN and CDR2 SYDVKM. V dropped 5 bases and J dropped 7 bases, with 17 bases sitting between them. CDR3 sequence reads: CASSQPHPGIEAFF. CDR3 coding DNA: TGTGCCAGCAGTCAACCGCACCCCGGGATTGAAGCTTTCTTT.

The chain is built from TRBV6-5 and TRBJ1-2; the D gene is possibly TRBD1 (6 bases). V lost 5 bases, J lost 4 bases, and 17 bases lay in between. CDR3 size: 15 residues. Germline assignment: CDR1 MNHEY and CDR2 SVGAGI. The CDR3 region is CASSRGGRGSYGYTF. The DNA of the CDR3 is TGTGCCAGCAGTCGGGGGGGGAGGGGGAGCTATGGCTACACCTTC.

The V and J genes are TRBV9 and TRBJ2-3; 10 bases are a match to TRBD1. V trimming: 3 bases; J trimming: 1 base; junction bases outside the gene matches: 17. The length of the CDR3 is 20 residues. Germline V gives CDR1 SGDLS, CDR2 YYNGEE. CDR3 protein: CASSEARDRGVVGGTDTQYF. The CDR3 region has the DNA TGTGCCAGCAGCGAGGCCCGGGACAGGGGTGTAGTAGGTGGCACAGATACGCAGTATTTT.

The chain couples TRBV5-1 to TRBJ1-1, with D hard to call. CDR3 length: 13 residues. Germline V gene sequence: CDR1 SGHRS, CDR2 YFSETQ. V shed 0 bases and J shed 6 bases, with 9 bases lying between them. CDR3 region: CASSLEAVAEAFF. The CDR3 region has the DNA TGCGCCAGCAGCTTGGAGGCGGTCGCTGAAGCTTTCTTT.

This chain uses TRBV6-5 with TRBJ1-2; a possible D gene is TRBD1 (6 bases). V lost 7 bases and J lost 5, with 20 bases in between. The CDR3 loop spans 15 amino acids. The germline CDR1 and CDR2 sequences are MNHEY and SVGAGI. In nucleotides, the CDR3 is TGTGCCAGCATCCCCCAACAGGGTCCCTATTATGGCTACACCTTC. Amino acids: CASIPQQGPYYGYTF.

The rearrangement links TRBV11-1 to TRBJ1-6; D uncertain. The germline V gene encodes CDR1 SGHAT and CDR2 FQDESV (reference sequence). The V end was cut by 2 bases, the J end by 10 bases, with 15 bases between. This CDR3 spans 15 amino acids. CDR3 nucleotide sequence: TGTGCCAGCAGCTTAACGGGAATGGGATTCTCACCCCTCCACTTT. It translates to CASSLTGMGFSPLHF.

This clone came up once. The V call is TRBV2, the J call TRBJ2-2, with D possibly TRBD1 on 6 matching bases. This CDR3 contains 14 residues. The V gene lost 6 bases and the J gene lost 5 bases, with 13 bases spanning the gap. The germline CDR1 and CDR2 sequences are SNHLY and FYNNEI. CDR3 DNA: TGTGCCAGCAGAGACAGGTTGAGTACCGGGGAGCTGTTTTTT. Translating it yields CASRDRLSTGELFF.

This clone showed up just once. The chain employs TRBV28 and TRBJ2-5, with 13 bases matching TRBD2. V shed 3 bases and J 5 bases; nucleotides not matched to a gene: 27. Germline values: CDR1 MDHEN, CDR2 SYDVKM. This CDR3 is built from 23 residues. As DNA, the CDR3 is TGTGCCAGCAGTTTGGAGCCCCGGGTTACTAGCGGGGGGGCCGGAAGTTTTGGGGAGACCCAGTACTTC. Translation gives CASSLEPRVTSGGAGSFGETQYF.